The 19 T cell receptor beta chains presented below share a single source sample, sequenced in a study of regulatory T cells in long-lasting Graves disease. Arm-PCR of CDR3 regions with iRepertoire HTBI primers generated TCR beta libraries. TCRdb independently ran MiXCR on the multiplex PCR reads; one entry per CDR3 protein. The sample records roughly 500,000 distinct CDR3 sequences, approximately 13% being singletons. Indicated time point: newly diagnosed GD, antithyroid drugs for less than 3 months. The TCR library used RNA extracted from PBMCs. Separately, the same data were catalogued under a study of T cells in Graves' hyperthyroidism and ophthalmopathy.

Sample: peripheral blood mononuclear cells (PBMCs), taken at new diagnosis, from a patient treated with antithyroid drugs. Receptors were obtained from a man aged 25-45 years with Graves disease.

The chain joins TRBV5-1 to TRBJ2-3, with D unclear. V lost 0 bases and J 5 bases, leaving 10 bases between the germline ends. Looked up from germline, CDR1 is SGHRS and CDR2 is YFSETQ. The CDR3 contains 14 residues. CDR3: CASSLAFSRDTQYF. CDR3 nucleotide sequence: TGCGCCAGCAGCTTGGCCTTCTCGAGAGATACGCAGTATTTT. The whole variable domain, remainder taken from reference TRBV5-1 and TRBJ2-3, is KAGVTQTPRYLIKTRGQQVTLSCSPISGHRSVSWYQQTPGQGLQFLFEYFSETQRNKGNFPGRFSGRQFSNSRSEMNVSTLELGDSALYLCASSLAFSRDTQYFGPGTRLTVL.

This clonotype has more than one count but fewer than ten. A much larger clonotype is one base distant, so this may be a read error. This chain joins TRBV12-3 or TRBV12-4 and TRBJ1-6, with a possible D match to TRBD1 (6 bases). CDR3 length equals 13 residues. V lost 8 bases and J lost 7, with 12 bases in between. CDR3 bases: TGTGCCAGCCATGGAAGGGGGAATTCACCCCTCCACTTT. As protein: CASHGRGNSPLHF.

This clonotype appeared a single time. This sequence joins TRBV7-7 and TRBJ2-5; D gene unclear. Germline V lookup: CDR1 SSHAT, CDR2 FNYEAQ (reference sequence). This CDR3 spans 14 amino acids. In DNA, the CDR3 is TGTGCTACAAGCGATCTCGCGACCACAGAGACCCAGTACTTC. Protein sequence: CATSDLATTETQYF.

This clonotype was detected ten times or more. This chain connects TRBV5-1 to TRBJ1-4, with D hard to call. Trimming pared 1 base from V and 5 bases from J, leaving 12 bases between. This CDR3 has 15 amino acids. Germline-derived CDR1 and CDR2 are SGHRS and YFSETQ. CDR3 DNA: TGCGCCAGCAGCTTGTCGGCAGTCTCAAATGAAAAACTGTTTTTT. Protein product: CASSLSAVSNEKLFF.

Only a few counts were recorded for this clonotype. The J gene is TRBJ2-2, the V gene TRBV7-3; unclear D gene. V lost 1 base and J lost 4, with 10 bases in between. CDR1 SGHTA and CDR2 FQGTGA come from the germline V gene. CDR3 length equals 15 residues. The CDR3 protein is CASSLNGPSTGELFF. The DNA of the CDR3 is TGTGCCAGCAGCTTAAACGGACCGAGCACCGGGGAGCTGTTTTTT. Based on the CDR3 plus reference TRBV7-3 and TRBJ2-2, the full variable domain is GAGVSQTPSNKVTEKGKYVELRCDPISGHTALYWYRQSLGQGPEFLIYFQGTGAADDSGLPNDRFFAVRPEGSVSTLKIQRTERGDSAVYLCASSLNGPSTGELFFGEGSRLTVL.

Details on this clonotype: This may stem from a read error, because a much larger clone lies one nucleotide away. The CDR3 DNA sequence: TGTGCCAGCAGTGGACCTCCGGGAGGTGAAACCGGGGAGCTGTTTTTT. Translation: CASSGPPGGETGELFF. This chain uses TRBV6-1 with TRBJ2-2, with 7 bases identical to TRBD2. CDR1 MNHNS and CDR2 SASEGT come from the germline V gene. With 4 bases clipped from V and 5 bases from J, the junction kept 10 bases outside the gene matches. The CDR3 sequence is 16 residues long.

In its sample, this clonotype was seen many times. The chain has TRBV30 and TRBJ1-4; 9 nucleotides agree with TRBD1. Germline V CDR1 and CDR2: GTSNPN, SVGIG (reference sequence). This CDR3 is 13 amino acids long. V was clipped by 5 bases and J by 15 bases; unmatched bases: 13. The CDR3 nucleotides read TGTGCCTGGCGGACAGGGGCCTCGAGAAGGATGTTTTTT. Translating gives CAWRTGASRRMFF. Full variable domain (missing parts from reference TRBV30 and TRBJ1-4): SQTIHQWPATLVQPVGSPLSLECTVEGTSNPNLYWYRQAAGRGLQLLFYSVGIGQISSEVPQNLSASRPQDRQFILSSKKLLLSDSGFYLCAWRTGASRRMFFGSGTQLSVL.

This clonotype appeared many times. The chain is built from TRBV11-1 and TRBJ2-3; D is possibly TRBD1 or TRBD2 (5 bases each). CDR1 and CDR2 (germline): SGHAT, FQDESV (reference sequence). The V gene lost 3 bases and the J gene lost 3 bases, with 10 bases spanning the gap. There are 14 residues in the CDR3. CDR3 nucleotides: TGTGCCAGCAGCTTTGGGGACCTAACAGATACGCAGTATTTT. Translation: CASSFGDLTDTQYF.

In its sample, this clonotype was seen a few times. V and J are TRBV13 and TRBJ2-1; D may be TRBD2 (6 bases). V lost 8 bases to trimming and J lost 0 bases, with 11 bases between them. CDR3 length: 14 amino acids. Germline V gene data show CDR1 as PRHDT and CDR2 as FYEKMQ (reference sequence). CDR3 nucleotides: TGTGCCAGCGGGACTCCGAGCTCCTACAATGAGCAGTTCTTC. Amino acid sequence: CASGTPSSYNEQFF.

In its sample, this clonotype was seen many times. This chain joins TRBV7-6 and TRBJ1-2; TRBD1 might be the D (5 bases). The length of the CDR3 is 16 residues. Germline lookup yields CDR1 SGHVS and CDR2 FNYEAQ. V was clipped by 3 bases and J by 6 bases, with 20 bases between them. Here the CDR3 reads CASSLDPEGERNGYTF. DNA of the CDR3: TGTGCCAGCAGCTTGGACCCGGAAGGGGAGAGGAATGGCTACACCTTC.

This chain joins TRBV6-2 or TRBV6-3 and TRBJ2-2; no clear D gene. V was shortened by 7 bases and J by 1 base, with 7 bases between the two germline ends. The CDR3 extends over 13 amino acids. Germline assignment: CDR1 MNHEY and CDR2 SVGEGT. CDR3 in DNA: TGTGCCAGCATTAACGGGAACACCGGGGAGCTGTTTTTT. Translation gives CASINGNTGELFF.

This clonotype was observed at least ten times. The chain couples TRBV12-3 or TRBV12-4 to TRBJ1-5; 7 bases map to TRBD1. The length of the CDR3 is 13 residues. Unmatched junction bases numbered 4, after V lost 5 bases and J lost 6 bases. Written as DNA, the CDR3 is TGTGCCAGCAGTAGCGCAGGGGGTCAGCCCCAGCATTTT. It translates to CASSSAGGQPQHF.

There are a few counts of this clonotype. This could be a read error, since a much larger clone is one nucleotide away. The chain employs TRBV7-8 and TRBJ2-7, with 7 bases that match TRBD2. Germline V gives CDR1 SGHVS, CDR2 FQNEAQ. The CDR3 contains 15 residues. The CDR3 here is CASSLGRLAAYGQYF. The CDR3 DNA reads TGTGCCAGCAGCTTAGGTCGGCTAGCGGCCTACGGGCAGTACTTC.

Regarding this clonotype: The germline gene is not matched at one end of the junction; a read error may be the cause. The CDR3 spells CASSLAGSHNERFF. The CDR3 DNA reads TGTGCCAGCTCTCTAGCGGGATCCCACAATGAGCGGTTCTTC. The J gene is TRBJ2-1, the V gene TRBV12-3 or TRBV12-4; 9 bases agree with TRBD2. The CDR3 loop spans 14 amino acids.

About this clonotype: Since a much larger clone is just one base distant, this may be a read error. The chain links TRBV2 to TRBJ2-3, with a possible D match to TRBD2 (6 bases). The germline V and J ends were trimmed by 5 bases and 4 bases, with 19 bases remaining between them. CDR1 is SNHLY, CDR2 FYNNEI, per germline. This CDR3 spans 16 amino acids. This CDR3 reads CASSFSPGGISDTQYF. CDR3 nucleotide sequence: TGTGCCAGCAGTTTTTCACCCGGGGGAATATCAGATACGCAGTATTTT.

In this sample, this clonotype turned up many times. This chain uses TRBV29-1 with TRBJ1-1; D perhaps matches TRBD1 (6 bases). Between the trimmed V and J ends, which lost 4 bases and 3 bases, there was a span of 12 bases. Germline V gene sequence: CDR1 SQVTM, CDR2 ANQGSEA. This CDR3 is 13 amino acids long. The CDR3 loop is CSVGPQGYTEAFF. CDR3 sequence (DNA): TGCAGCGTTGGGCCCCAGGGGTACACTGAAGCTTTCTTT.

This clonotype was seen many times. V gene TRBV5-6 combines with J gene TRBJ1-1; no clear D gene. The germline V gene has CDR1 SGHDT and CDR2 YYEEEE. Trimming pared 4 bases from V and 6 bases from J, leaving 7 bases between. The CDR3 has 11 amino acids. This CDR3 reads CASSHGPEAFF. The CDR3 nucleotides read TGTGCCAGCAGCCACGGACCTGAAGCTTTCTTT.

The chain joins TRBV29-1 to TRBJ1-2, with D perhaps TRBD1 (6 bases). The germline V and J ends were trimmed by 3 bases and 7 bases, with 18 bases remaining between them. The CDR3 is 14 residues long. Germline CDR1 and CDR2: SQVTM and ANQGSEA. The chain's CDR3 is CSVERGTGMAGYTF. The CDR3 DNA reads TGCAGCGTTGAGAGGGGTACAGGGATGGCTGGCTACACCTTC.

This clonotype was seen at least ten times. The V call is TRBV30, the J call TRBJ2-1; D remains unclear. This CDR3 contains 15 residues. The V gene's germline CDR1 is GTSNPN and CDR2 SVGIG (reference sequence). Trimming stripped 2 bases from V and 7 bases from J, with 18 bases between. CDR3 DNA sequence: TGTGCCTGGAGTATTCTGGCCGGGTATGGGAATGAGCAGTTCTTC. As protein: CAWSILAGYGNEQFF.